This T cell receptor (beta chain) comes out of a study of response to subunit inactivated influenza vaccine. Study outcomes and limitations: The study's authors posited that every seasonal influenza vaccination enlists few new T cells.

The CDR3 sequence is 13 residues long. Trimming shortened V by 9 bases and J by 2 bases, and 13 bases separated the two germline ends. CDR1 MDHEN and CDR2 SYDVKM come from the germline V gene. A note on this clonotype: The antigen remains undetermined.

TCRdb ran MiXCR on the RT-PCR reads and lists one entry per CDR3 protein. The sample yields hundreds of thousands of distinct CDR3 sequences, 15% to 17% seen once. The chain has TRBV28 and TRBJ1-1, with D possibly matching TRBD1 (5 bases). Here the sequenced sample was PBMCs from blood, taken roughly 13 days after vaccination. The TCR was taken from a man aged 50-60 years who received an inactivated influenza vaccine. CDR3 nucleotides: TGTGCCAGTAAGGGGAGGATAAACACTGAAGCTTTCTTT. Protein product: CASKGRINTEAFF.